This T cell receptor (beta chain) is drawn from a study of shared clonotypes between healthy human individuals (TCRdb year 2020). In terms of the full investigation: A couple of women and a few men aged 18 to 49 years were included in the cohort. Each donor's leukapheresis produced roughly between roughly 0.9 and 8.9 billion PBMCs. To estimate repertoire size and how much clonotypes are shared between individuals, the study performed deep sequencing of blood TCR repertoires from 4 to 6 healthy adults. For each donor, three plates each were used for CD4 naive and CD4 memory, two plates were used for CD8 naive, and one plate was used for CD8 memory. To increase sequencing depth and limit assay-specific biases, TCR repertoire library preparation and sequencing were carried out by different laboratories using diverse techniques. What the research found in general, with its limitations: Rarefaction of sorted-subset datasets indicated incomplete sequencing despite the large sequencing depth. Sharing across a few donors was observed for roughly 5.4% of naive CD4, 3% to 3.5% of naive CD8, 2% to 2.5% of memory CD4, and around 0.4% of memory CD8 clonotypes. Naive subsets generally had larger estimated clonotype richness than memory subsets did. Because the study included a small number of donors, the genetic and exposure-history diversity represented was limited. Compared with non-shared clonotypes, clonotypes shared by all four sorted-subset donors had higher generation probabilities. Pairwise subsampling led to the expectation that sequencing depth would affect the degree of clonotype sharing among donors. Sampling was limited to blood, and TCR repertoires in tissue likely differ from TCR repertoires in blood.

This clone has a handful of counts. Its specific antigen is unknown. Nothing much larger sits one base from this clone, and base qualities are not available. Donors were healthy HIV-negative adults with no recently reported acute infections or vaccinations. Every donor was a Caucasian adult living in Nashville, Tennessee, USA. CD4+ T cells were enriched by magnetic negative selection, after which naive cells were positively selected on CD45RA and the negative fraction was taken as the memory subset. Blood was obtained by leukapheresis, after which PBMCs were separated by Ficoll-Histopaque density gradient centrifugation and cryopreserved in liquid nitrogen vapor phase. Purity and quantity of every magnetically sorted T cell population were checked by analytical flow cytometry. From each sorted fraction, genomic DNA was isolated and quantified by UV absorbance on a Nanodrop 2000c. Using the deep immunoSEQ assay, TCR CDR3 regions were amplified from genomic DNA by multiplex PCR. For each cell subset, the extracted genomic DNA was distributed evenly across all wells of several immunoSEQ 96-well plates, and each plate served as one replicate. For sorted subsets, approximately 0.2 ug of genomic DNA, equivalent to about 30,000 T cell genomes, went into each replicate PCR. The purified libraries were quantified using a Qubit 3.0 fluorometer, sized with a Bioanalyzer 2100, and then quantified again using the KAPA Library Quantification kit. Every immunoSEQ 96-well plate was sequenced on a dedicated single-read 150-cycle Illumina NextSeq 550 flow cell. The authors' analysis ran thus. Because only junctional sequences without quality scores were contained in the immunoSEQ output, filtering matching that applied to full-length reads could not be performed. To assign V/J genes and CDR3, sequences were annotated using PyIR, a Python wrapper for IgBLAST v1.9, with IMGT germline references. Reads with weak V/J assignments (E-value above 1e-6), missing CDR3, stop codons, out-of-frame junctions, or ambiguous translated residues were removed. A V3J clonotype was defined by an identical inferred V gene, J gene, and CDR3 amino acid sequence. To compute the percentage overlap between repertoires, the number of shared unique clonotypes was divided by the size of the smaller repertoire. Richness of each repertoire was evaluated using RTK rarefaction, the Chao1 estimator, and Recon v2.1 estimates of unobserved clonotypes. Generation probabilities for all TCRbeta clonotypes obtained by the gDNA method from a few donors were computed using OLGA. TCRdb retrieved this table from immuneACCESS and kept in-frame rearrangements only. Not all clones are present; in checked studies, unresolved V genes account for under half, and no reason is known for the remainder. The V and J calls and clone size were taken over from that table, and D and trimming were inferred from the DNA. Present in this sample are about 960,000 clones, 76% of which were seen just once. Over 1.3% of the sample goes to the ten largest clones.

The germline ends are 15 bases apart after V is trimmed by 10 bases and J by 0 bases. Spanning cysteine to phenylalanine, the CDR3 consists of 14 amino acids. Here the CDR3 DNA is all that survives: 42 bases in frame from base 1. CDR1 and CDR2 were assigned from the germline V gene as MDHEN and SYDVKM. The rearrangement combines TRBV28 with TRBJ1-2, with the D gene uncertain. This sequence originates from a man younger than 35 in good health. Sequenced material: memory CD4+ T cells sorted from blood. What this sample's cell subset or site label stands for: CD45RA-negative fraction. The CDR3 region has the sequence CATLSPEANYGYTF. The DNA sequence is as follows: TGTGCCACCCTATCACCGGAGGCTAACTATGGCTACACCTTC.